The 24 T cell receptor beta chains below all came from one sample that was sequenced in a study of CD8+CD57+ T cells in acquired aplastic anemia. Those patients picked for sequencing had displayed CD8+CD57+ cell expansion on flow cytometry. The TCR beta profiling, which covered VDJ combination and CDR3 sequence, was carried out using genomic DNA as the template. TCRdb analysed the reads with MiXCR anew, one entry per CDR3 protein. Among approximately 190,000 distinct CDR3 sequences listed, around 45% were seen once. Sequencing used sorted CD4+, CD8+, or CD8+CD57+ T cells (not recorded which) from PBMCs. Source of these receptors: a human donor with aplastic anemia.

V usage is TRBV19 and J usage is TRBJ1-1; no clear D. Trimming left V 1 base short and J 1 base short, with 10 bases between. The CDR3 length is 15 residues. CDR1 is LNHDA, CDR2 SQIVND, per germline (reference sequence). The CDR3 sequence is CASSIAGNGNTEAFF. The CDR3 nucleotides read TGTGCCAGTAGTATAGCAGGAAATGGGAACACTGAAGCTTTCTTT.

This chain connects TRBV2 to TRBJ1-5; D is perhaps TRBD1 (5 bases). The germline gives CDR1 SNHLY, CDR2 FYNNEI. Trimming took 7 bases from V and 5 from J, leaving 15 bases between them. The CDR3 sequence is 14 residues long. For the CDR3, the DNA is TGTGCCAGCAAACAGGCGACAACTGATCAGCCCCAGCATTTT. This gives the protein CASKQATTDQPQHF.

CDR3 bases: TGTGCCAGCAGTGAAGCGCATGGAAGACCCCTCCACTTT. It encodes CASSEAHGRPLHF. The chain employs TRBV2 and TRBJ1-6; D unclear. V was shortened by 0 bases and J by 12 bases, with 9 bases between the two germline ends. CDR3 length equals 13 residues. CDR1 and CDR2 (germline): SNHLY, FYNNEI. Drawing the rest from reference TRBV2 and TRBJ1-6, the complete variable domain is EPEVTQTPSHQVTQMGQEVILRCVPISNHLYFYWYRQILGQKVEFLVSFYNNEISEKSEIFDDQFSVERPDGSNFTLKIRSTKLEDSAMYFCASSEAHGRPLHFGNGTRLTVT.

This clonotype was observed at least ten times. V usage is TRBV9 and J usage is TRBJ2-1; 7 positions agree with TRBD2. This CDR3 is built from 14 residues. The trim removed 1 base at V and 4 bases at J, leaving 2 bases unmatched. Germline assignment: CDR1 SGDLS and CDR2 YYNGEE. CDR3 nucleotides: TGTGCCAGCAGCGTAAGCGGGATGTACAATGAGCAGTTCTTC. It codes for CASSVSGMYNEQFF.

J is TRBJ1-1 and V is TRBV19, with unresolved D. The CDR3 contains 12 residues. The V gene's germline CDR1 is LNHDA and CDR2 SQIVND (reference sequence). With 0 bases removed from V and 6 bases from J, the gap between germline ends came to 5 bases. The CDR3, as DNA: TGTGCCAGTAGTATAGATTTGTCTGAAGCTTTCTTT. Translation: CASSIDLSEAFF.

This clonotype was seen at least ten times. V is TRBV20-1 and J is TRBJ1-4, with a possible D match to TRBD1 (6 bases). The CDR3 runs to 14 residues. The germline V gene encodes CDR1 DFQATT and CDR2 SNEGSKA (reference sequence). With 0 bases removed from V and 6 bases from J, the gap between germline ends came to 11 bases. In DNA form, the CDR3 reads TGCAGTGCTAGAGATCACAGGGCGGATGAAAAACTGTTTTTT. The encoded protein is CSARDHRADEKLFF.

With respect to this clonotype: It may be a read error: a sequence one base away is much more abundant. The J gene is TRBJ1-3, the V gene TRBV6-5; D is undetermined. The CDR3 is made up of 14 amino acids. Germline V CDR1 and CDR2: MNHEY, SVGAGI. CDR3 sequence (DNA): TGTGCCAGCAGTTACTCAGGGATGGGAATCACCATATATTTT. Translation: CASSYSGMGITIYF.

The V call is TRBV5-1, the J call TRBJ1-2; D not certain. This CDR3 contains 17 residues. Germline CDR1 is SGHRS and CDR2 is YFSETQ. V lost 0 bases and J 5 bases, leaving 20 bases between the germline ends. The CDR3 sequence: CASSLGANIARSYGYTF. CDR3 sequence (DNA): TGCGCCAGCAGCTTGGGGGCAAACATCGCCCGTAGTTATGGCTACACCTTC.

This clonotype has a count of ten or more. The J gene is TRBJ1-5, the V gene TRBV6-1; D unclear. In germline, CDR1 is MNHNS, CDR2 SASEGT. The V end lost 6 bases, the J end lost 3 bases, and 9 bases lay between the germline ends. The CDR3 contains 13 residues. CDR3 loop: CASSPSPNQPQHF. CDR3 nucleotide sequence: TGTGCCAGCAGCCCCTCCCCCAATCAGCCCCAGCATTTT.

This chain connects TRBV2 to TRBJ2-7, with D perhaps given as TRBD1 or TRBD2 (5 bases each). This CDR3 contains 15 residues. V was clipped by 5 bases and J by 2 bases, with 16 bases between them. Germline assignment: CDR1 SNHLY and CDR2 FYNNEI. CDR3 protein: CASSLTEGNTYEQYF. DNA of the CDR3: TGTGCCAGCAGTCTAACTGAGGGGAATACCTACGAGCAGTACTTC.

The table lists this clonotype with a few counts. The chain joins TRBV9 to TRBJ1-2; TRBD1 matches at 8 bases. The germline CDR1 and CDR2 sequences are SGDLS and YYNGEE. This CDR3 has 16 amino acids. With 3 bases clipped from V and 6 bases from J, the junction kept 13 bases outside the gene matches. The CDR3 region has the DNA TGTGCCAGCAGCGGGGGGCCGACAGGGGATGTAAATGGCTACACCTTC. Translation: CASSGGPTGDVNGYTF.

This clonotype has only one observation. CDR3 in amino acids: CASSSSGSSSTQYF. CDR3 sequence (DNA): TGTGCCAGCAGCTCTAGCGGGAGTTCCTCTACGCAGTATTTT. This chain uses TRBV7-2 with TRBJ2-3; the match to TRBD2 covers 10 bases. In germline, CDR1 is SGHTA, CDR2 FQGNSA. V lost 4 bases, J lost 8 bases, and 6 bases stayed unmatched. The CDR3 consists of 14 residues.

There are many counts of this clonotype. V is TRBV5-1 and J is TRBJ1-2; 8 nucleotides agree with TRBD1. Germline V gene lookup returns CDR1 SGHRS and CDR2 YFSETQ. The CDR3 loop spans 13 amino acids. V dropped 6 bases and J dropped 8; count of bases not matched to a gene: 9. The CDR3 DNA follows: TGCGCCAGCACCGGACAGGGACGTTACGGCTACACCTTC. It codes for CASTGQGRYGYTF.

This rearrangement joins TRBV19 to TRBJ1-2; TRBD1 is a possible D gene (6 bases). The germline CDR1 and CDR2 sequences are LNHDA and SQIVND (reference sequence). The CDR3 totals 11 residues. The V end was cut by 10 bases, the J end by 3 bases, with 9 bases between. The CDR3 coding sequence is TGTGCCACCAGACAGGACTATGGCTACACCTTC. It codes for CATRQDYGYTF.

CDR3 sequence: CASGLQRSSGRADTQYF. CDR3 nucleotides: TGTGCCAGCGGCCTACAGCGCTCTAGCGGGAGGGCAGATACGCAGTATTTT. V usage is TRBV25-1 and J usage is TRBJ2-3, with 12 bases fitting TRBD2. J lost 4 bases, V lost 8 bases, and 13 bases had no gene match. The germline V gene encodes CDR1 MGHDK and CDR2 SYGVNS. The CDR3 is 17 residues long.

This clonotype came up once. The chain combines TRBV24-1 with TRBJ2-2, with a possible D match to TRBD1 (6 bases). The ends were cut back, 7 bases at V and 7 bases at J, with 9 bases in the middle. The germline CDR1 and CDR2 sequences are KGHDR and SFDVKD. The CDR3 sequence is 12 residues long. The CDR3 nucleotides read TGTGCCACCAGACAGGGTGTCGGGGAGCTGTTTTTT. Protein sequence: CATRQGVGELFF.

J is TRBJ1-5 and V is TRBV24-1; a possible D gene is TRBD1 (6 bases). CDR1 KGHDR and CDR2 SFDVKD come from the germline V gene. This CDR3 has 17 amino acids. The V end lost 3 bases, the J end lost 0 bases, and 14 bases lay between the germline ends. The chain's CDR3 is CATSDPRGDFSNQPQHF. CDR3 DNA: TGTGCCACCAGTGATCCAAGGGGGGATTTTAGCAATCAGCCCCAGCATTTT.

This clonotype has just a few counts. CDR3 bases: TGTGCCAGCAACGGACAGGGCTTAACTGAAGCTTTCTTT. Translation: CASNGQGLTEAFF. The rearrangement joins TRBV2 to TRBJ1-1; 8 nucleotides line up with TRBD1. The CDR3 loop spans 13 amino acids. Trimming removed 7 bases from V and 5 bases from J; junction bases left unmatched: 6. CDR1 SNHLY and CDR2 FYNNEI come from the germline V gene.

V usage is TRBV15 and J usage is TRBJ2-1; D is unclear. The V gene's germline CDR1 is LNHNV and CDR2 YYDKDF (reference sequence). The CDR3 totals 16 residues. Trimming pared 0 bases from V and 2 bases from J, leaving 11 bases between. The CDR3 DNA follows: TGTGCCACCAGCAGAGAAGAAACAAGAACCTACAATGAGCAGTTCTTC. This gives the protein CATSREETRTYNEQFF. The full variable domain, completed using reference TRBV15 and TRBJ2-1, is DAMVIQNPRYQVTQFGKPVTLSCSQTLNHNVMYWYQQKSSQAPKLLFHYYDKDFNNEADTPDNFQSRRPNTSFCFLDIRSPGLGDTAMYLCATSREETRTYNEQFFGPGTRLTVL.

Worth noting for this clonotype: The junction differs from germline at one of its ends, possibly a read error. The chain links TRBV7-7 to TRBJ2-5; D is undetermined. The length of the CDR3 is 13 residues. Germline CDR1 SSHAT, CDR2 FNYEAQ (reference sequence). CDR3 loop: CASSLVQGETQYF. Here the CDR3 DNA reads TGTGCTAGCAGCTTAGTGCAAGGAGAGACCCAGTACTTC.

The CDR3 DNA is TGTGCCAGTAGTCACCGGGACAGGGGATCCGAGCAGTACTTC. Translation gives CASSHRDRGSEQYF. The chain combines TRBV19 with TRBJ2-7; 10 bases are a match to TRBD1. CDR1 and CDR2 from the germline V gene are LNHDA and SQIVND (reference sequence). The J segment lost 6 bases and the V segment lost 5 bases, leaving 7 bases of the junction unmatched. This CDR3 has 14 residues.

In its sample, this clonotype was seen many times. V and J are TRBV6-5 and TRBJ2-5; the D gene is possibly TRBD2 (5 bases). The CDR3 length is 13 residues. Germline-derived CDR1 and CDR2 are MNHEY and SVGAGI. Trimming removed 4 bases from V and 5 bases from J, with 11 bases in between. In DNA form, the CDR3 reads TGTGCCAGCAGTTTTGGGAGAATGGAGACCCAGTACTTC. This codes for CASSFGRMETQYF.

The DNA of the CDR3 is TGTGCCAGTAGTATCGGGGCCAGTACCTACGAGCAGTACTTC. The encoded protein is CASSIGASTYEQYF. The rearrangement uses TRBV19 and TRBJ2-7, with D possibly called TRBD1 or TRBD2 (5 bases each). The germline V gene has CDR1 LNHDA and CDR2 SQIVND (reference sequence). V was shortened by 3 bases and J by 2 bases, with 11 bases between the two germline ends. The CDR3 is 14 residues long.

This CDR3 is CAILAQGSSYNEQFF. In DNA form, the CDR3 reads TGTGCCATCTTAGCGCAGGGAAGCTCCTACAATGAGCAGTTCTTC. This chain links TRBV10-3 with TRBJ2-1; D assignment may be TRBD1 or TRBD2 (5 bases each). Trimming removed 8 bases from V and 0 bases from J, with 14 bases in between. The CDR3 consists of 15 residues. The germline V gene has CDR1 ENHRY and CDR2 SYGVKD.